This is a list of T cell receptor beta chains from one sample in a study of CD8+ T cells in alopecia areata. Profiling relied on immunoSEQ multiplex PCR, and the TCRdb table lists in-frame clones only, not all of them. The sample lists approximately 100,000 clones; 80% to 90% were seen once. The sample here was CD8+ T cells sorted from blood, taken at roughly week 30, from a patient treated with tofacitinib. The receptors stem from a human donor with alopecia areata. Each CDR3 is given with its conserved first and last residue. D genes are given only for firm matches. Size values are once, few and many counts, or a class for expanded clones, and some rows have none.

J: TRBJ2-7; V: TRBV18; size: once; D: NA; DNA: TGTGCCAGCTCCTACGACAGAGGGAGGCCCTACGAGCAGTACTTC; CDR3: CASSYDRGRPYEQYF
J: TRBJ1-5; V: TRBV4-1; size: NA; D: NA; DNA: TGCGCCAGCAGCCAAGACGCAGGGTACAATCAGCCCCAGCATTTT; CDR3: CASSQDAGYNQPQHF
J: TRBJ1-1; V: TRBV2; size: NA; D: NA; DNA: TGTGCCAGCAGTGAATCGGAGGGCCCCATGAACACTGAAGCTTTCTTT; CDR3: CASSESEGPMNTEAFF
J: TRBJ2-7; V: TRBV19; size: NA; D: NA; DNA: TGTGCCAGTAGTGCAGGGACCTCCTACGAGCAGTACTTC; CDR3: CASSAGTSYEQYF
J: TRBJ1-2; V: TRBV28; size: NA; D: TRBD1; DNA: TGTGCCAGCAGACGCCTCGGACAGGGAGGCTATGGCTACACCTTC; CDR3: CASRRLGQGGYGYTF
J: TRBJ1-1; V: TRBV29-1; size: NA; D: TRBD1; DNA: TGCAGCGTTGTTGCCCCCCAGGGGGCGGACACTGAAGCTTTCTTT; CDR3: CSVVAPQGADTEAFF
J: TRBJ2-1; V: TRBV11-2; size: NA; D: TRBD1; DNA: TGTGCCAGCAGCTTAGGGCAGGGGGCCGATGAGCAGTTCTTC; CDR3: CASSLGQGADEQFF
J: TRBJ2-7; V: TRBV7-9; size: few; D: NA; DNA: TGTGCCAGCAGCTTAGGGACGGGTACCTACGAGCAGTACTTC; CDR3: CASSLGTGTYEQYF
J: TRBJ2-1; V: TRBV7-9; size: once; D: NA; DNA: TGTGCCAGCAGCCACAATCAGCGGAGCTCCTACAATGAGCAGTTCTTC; CDR3: CASSHNQRSSYNEQFF
J: TRBJ1-1; V: TRBV6-5; size: NA; D: TRBD1; DNA: TGTGCCAGCAGTCGGACAGGGGGCACTGAAGCTTTCTTT; CDR3: CASSRTGGTEAFF
J: TRBJ2-7; V: TRBV10-3; size: NA; D: TRBD1; DNA: TGTGCCATCAGTGAAGGGGGACAGGCCTCCTACGAGCAGTACTTC; CDR3: CAISEGGQASYEQYF
J: TRBJ1-4; V: TRBV19; size: NA; D: NA; DNA: TGTGCCAGTACGTTCTTCTTGGGTGAAAAACTGTTTTTT; CDR3: CASTFFLGEKLFF
J: TRBJ2-7; V: TRBV18; size: NA; D: TRBD2; DNA: TGTGCCAGCTCTCCATCCGGGACTAGCTCTCCCGAGCAGTACTTC; CDR3: CASSPSGTSSPEQYF
J: TRBJ2-1; V: TRBV5-6; size: NA; D: TRBD2; DNA: TGTGCCAGCAGCGAACTAGCGGGGGGCTCCTACAATGAGCAGTTCTTC; CDR3: CASSELAGGSYNEQFF
J: TRBJ2-7; V: TRBV13; size: NA; D: NA; DNA: TGTGCCAGCAGCTTATACGGTAACGAGCAGTACTTC; CDR3: CASSLYGNEQYF
J: TRBJ1-1; V: TRBV27; size: NA; D: NA; DNA: TGTGCCAGCAGACCCCAGGGAGGCCGGGATGGCACTGAAGCTTTCTTT; CDR3: CASRPQGGRDGTEAFF
J: TRBJ2-3; V: TRBV7-9; size: NA; D: NA; DNA: TGTGCCAGCAGCCCTATCGGAACAGATACGCAGTATTTT; CDR3: CASSPIGTDTQYF
J: TRBJ1-1; V: TRBV29-1; size: NA; D: NA; DNA: TGCAGCGTTGTCCCAGGACCCCTTGGTGAGACTGAAGCTTTCTTT; CDR3: CSVVPGPLGETEAFF
J: TRBJ2-1; V: TRBV29-1; size: once; D: TRBD1; DNA: TGCAGCGTTGAAGGCCGGACAGGGTTGGACTACAATGAGCAGTTCTTC; CDR3: CSVEGRTGLDYNEQFF
J: TRBJ2-1; V: TRBV5-1; size: NA; D: TRBD2; DNA: TGCGCCAGCAGCTTGGTTACTAGCGGGGGGGTAGTTGAGCAGTTCTTC; CDR3: CASSLVTSGGVVEQFF
J: TRBJ2-1; V: TRBV18; size: NA; D: TRBD1; DNA: TGTGCCAGCTCAAATTGGCGACAGGGGTACTACAATGAGCAGTTCTTC; CDR3: CASSNWRQGYYNEQFF
J: TRBJ2-7; V: TRBV27; size: once; D: NA; DNA: TGTGCCAGCAGTTTGGACAGTTACTACGAGCAGTACTTC; CDR3: CASSLDSYYEQYF
J: TRBJ2-7; V: TRBV7-9; size: NA; D: NA; DNA: TGTGCCAGCAGCTTAGGGGTAGGAGCCTACGAGCAGTACTTC; CDR3: CASSLGVGAYEQYF
J: TRBJ2-5; V: TRBV14; size: NA; D: NA; DNA: TGTGCCAGCAGCCGGACGGGAGAAGGAGAGACCCAGTACTTC; CDR3: CASSRTGEGETQYF
J: TRBJ2-7; V: TRBV2; size: NA; D: TRBD2; DNA: TGTGCCAGCAGTGAAGAACATATGGCTAGCGGGACCTACGAGCAGTACTTC; CDR3: CASSEEHMASGTYEQYF
J: TRBJ1-1; V: TRBV29-1; size: NA; D: TRBD1; DNA: TGCAGCGTTGACCCCGGGACAGTGAACACTGAAGCTTTCTTT; CDR3: CSVDPGTVNTEAFF